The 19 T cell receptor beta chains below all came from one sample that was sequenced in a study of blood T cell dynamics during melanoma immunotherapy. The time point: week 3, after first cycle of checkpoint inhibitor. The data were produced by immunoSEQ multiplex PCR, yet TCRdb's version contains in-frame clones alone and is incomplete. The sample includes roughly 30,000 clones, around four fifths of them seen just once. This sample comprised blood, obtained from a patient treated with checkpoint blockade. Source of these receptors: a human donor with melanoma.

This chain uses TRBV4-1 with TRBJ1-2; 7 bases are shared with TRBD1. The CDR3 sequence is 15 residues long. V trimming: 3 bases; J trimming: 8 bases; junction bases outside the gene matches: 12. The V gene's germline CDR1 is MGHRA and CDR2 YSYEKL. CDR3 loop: CASSQAETGFRGYTF. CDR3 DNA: TGCGCCAGCAGCCAGGCCGAGACAGGGTTCCGGGGCTACACCTTC.

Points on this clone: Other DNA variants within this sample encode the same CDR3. This CDR3 is CASSPETDTQYF. The CDR3 coding sequence is TGTGCCAGCAGTCCAGAGACAGATACGCAGTATTTT. The chain combines TRBV7-9 with TRBJ2-3; D ambiguous. V was trimmed by 6 bases and J by 3 bases, leaving 7 bases between them. Germline assignment: CDR1 SEHNR and CDR2 FQNEAQ (reference sequence). This CDR3 contains 12 residues.

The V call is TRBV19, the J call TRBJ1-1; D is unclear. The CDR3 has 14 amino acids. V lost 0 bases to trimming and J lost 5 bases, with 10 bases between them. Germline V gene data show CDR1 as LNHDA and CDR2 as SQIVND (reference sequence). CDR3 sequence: CASSIELGRTEAFF. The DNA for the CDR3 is TGTGCCAGTAGTATAGAACTAGGGAGGACTGAAGCTTTCTTT.

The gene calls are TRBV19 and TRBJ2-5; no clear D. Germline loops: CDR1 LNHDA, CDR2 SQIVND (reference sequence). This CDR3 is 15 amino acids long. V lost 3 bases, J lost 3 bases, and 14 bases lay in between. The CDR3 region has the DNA TGTGCCAGTAGTATGTTTTTATGGGCGGAAGAGACCCAGTACTTC. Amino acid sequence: CASSMFLWAEETQYF.

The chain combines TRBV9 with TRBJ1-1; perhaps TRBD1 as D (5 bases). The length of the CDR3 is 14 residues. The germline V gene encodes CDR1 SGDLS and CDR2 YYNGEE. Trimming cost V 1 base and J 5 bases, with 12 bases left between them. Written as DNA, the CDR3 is TGTGCCAGCAGCGTACAGGGTACGAGGACTGAAGCTTTCTTT. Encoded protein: CASSVQGTRTEAFF.

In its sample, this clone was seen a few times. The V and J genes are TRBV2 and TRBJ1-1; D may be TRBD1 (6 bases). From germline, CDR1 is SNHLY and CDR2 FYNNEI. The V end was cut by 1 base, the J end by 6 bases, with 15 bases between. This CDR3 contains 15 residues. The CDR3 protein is CASSEGRLQGAEAFF. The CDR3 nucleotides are TGTGCCAGCAGTGAAGGGCGGTTACAGGGAGCTGAAGCTTTCTTT.

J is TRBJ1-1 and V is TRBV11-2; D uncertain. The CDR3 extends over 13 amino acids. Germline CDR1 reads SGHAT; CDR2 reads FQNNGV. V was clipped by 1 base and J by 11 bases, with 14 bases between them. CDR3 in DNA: TGTGCCAGCAGCTTAGCCCCTTTACAGAGGGCTTTCTTT. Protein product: CASSLAPLQRAFF.

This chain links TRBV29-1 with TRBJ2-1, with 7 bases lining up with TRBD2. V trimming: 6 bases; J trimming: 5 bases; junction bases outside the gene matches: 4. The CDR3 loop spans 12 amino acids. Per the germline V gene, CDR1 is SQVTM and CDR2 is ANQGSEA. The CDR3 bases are TGCAGCGTGTTAGCGGGCAACAATGAGCAGTTCTTC. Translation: CSVLAGNNEQFF.

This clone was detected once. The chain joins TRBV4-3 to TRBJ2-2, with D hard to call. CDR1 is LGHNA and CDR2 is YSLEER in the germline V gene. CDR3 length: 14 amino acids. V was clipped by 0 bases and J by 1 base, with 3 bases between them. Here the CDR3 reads CASSQERNTGELFF. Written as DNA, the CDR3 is TGCGCCAGCAGCCAAGAGCGGAACACCGGGGAGCTGTTTTTT.

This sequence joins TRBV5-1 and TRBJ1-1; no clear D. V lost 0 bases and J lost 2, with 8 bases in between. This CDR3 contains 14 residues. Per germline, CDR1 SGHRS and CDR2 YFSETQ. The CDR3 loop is CASSLGTVNTEAFF. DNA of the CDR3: TGCGCCAGCAGCTTGGGGACCGTAAACACTGAAGCTTTCTTT.

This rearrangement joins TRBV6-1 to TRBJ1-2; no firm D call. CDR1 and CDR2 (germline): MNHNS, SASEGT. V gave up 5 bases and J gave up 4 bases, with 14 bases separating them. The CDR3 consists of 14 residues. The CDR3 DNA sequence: TGTGCCAGCAGTAGGACGCAGAGTCTCTATGGCTACACCTTC. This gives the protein CASSRTQSLYGYTF.

The DNA of the CDR3 is TGCGCCAGCAGCCTTCGGACAGGGGGAGTAGAGACCCAGTACTTC. Its protein is CASSLRTGGVETQYF. The chain couples TRBV5-1 to TRBJ2-5; 10 nucleotides match TRBD1. The length of the CDR3 is 15 residues. Germline-derived CDR1 and CDR2 are SGHRS and YFSETQ. The V and J ends lost 4 bases and 4 bases, in that order; junction bases with no gene match: 7.

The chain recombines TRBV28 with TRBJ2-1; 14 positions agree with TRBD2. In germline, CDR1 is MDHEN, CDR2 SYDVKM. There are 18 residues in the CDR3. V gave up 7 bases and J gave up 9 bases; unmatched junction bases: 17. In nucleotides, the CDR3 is TGTGCCAGCACCCGCGTGAGGGGGACTAGCGGGAGAGGGGGTGAGCAGTTCTTC. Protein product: CASTRVRGTSGRGGEQFF. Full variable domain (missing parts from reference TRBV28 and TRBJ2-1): DVKVTQSSRYLVKRTGEKVFLECVQDMDHENMFWYRQDPGLGLRLIYFSYDVKMKEKGDIPEGYSVSREKKERFSLILESASTNQTSMYLCASTRVRGTSGRGGEQFFGPGTRLTVL.

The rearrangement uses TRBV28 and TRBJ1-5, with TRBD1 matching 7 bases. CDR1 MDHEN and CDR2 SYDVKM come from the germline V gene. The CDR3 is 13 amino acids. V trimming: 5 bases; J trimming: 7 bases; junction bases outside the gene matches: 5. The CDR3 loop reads CASSNRGNQPQHF. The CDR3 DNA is TGTGCCAGCAGTAACAGGGGAAACCAGCCCCAGCATTTT. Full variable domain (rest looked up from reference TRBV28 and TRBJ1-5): DVKVTQSSRYLVKRTGEKVFLECVQDMDHENMFWYRQDPGLGLRLIYFSYDVKMKEKGDIPEGYSVSREKKERFSLILESASTNQTSMYLCASSNRGNQPQHFGDGTRLSIL.

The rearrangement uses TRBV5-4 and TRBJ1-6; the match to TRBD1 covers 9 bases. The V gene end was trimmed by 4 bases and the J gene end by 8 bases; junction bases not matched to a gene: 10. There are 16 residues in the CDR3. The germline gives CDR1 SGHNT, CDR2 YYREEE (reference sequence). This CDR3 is CASSGSGTGLYSPLHF. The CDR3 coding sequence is TGTGCCAGCAGCGGAAGTGGGACAGGGTTATATTCACCCCTCCACTTT.

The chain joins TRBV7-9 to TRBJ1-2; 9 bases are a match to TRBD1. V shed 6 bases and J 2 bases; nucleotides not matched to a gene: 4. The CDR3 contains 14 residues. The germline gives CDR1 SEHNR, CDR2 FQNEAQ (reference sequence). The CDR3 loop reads CASRGQGENYGYTF. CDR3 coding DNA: TGTGCCAGCAGGGGACAGGGCGAAAACTATGGCTACACCTTC. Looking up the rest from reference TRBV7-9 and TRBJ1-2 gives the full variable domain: DTGVSQNPRHKITKRGQNVTFRCDPISEHNRLYWYRQTLGQGPEFLTYFQNEAQLEKSRLLSDRFSAERPKGSFSTLEIQRTEQGDSAMYLCASRGQGENYGYTFGSGTRLTVV.

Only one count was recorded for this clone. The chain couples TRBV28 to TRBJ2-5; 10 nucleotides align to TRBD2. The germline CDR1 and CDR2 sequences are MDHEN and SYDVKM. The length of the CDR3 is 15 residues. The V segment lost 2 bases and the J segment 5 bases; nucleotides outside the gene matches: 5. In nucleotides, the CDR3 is TGTGCCAGCAGTTTACCCGGGACTAGCGCCGAGACCCAGTACTTC. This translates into CASSLPGTSAETQYF.

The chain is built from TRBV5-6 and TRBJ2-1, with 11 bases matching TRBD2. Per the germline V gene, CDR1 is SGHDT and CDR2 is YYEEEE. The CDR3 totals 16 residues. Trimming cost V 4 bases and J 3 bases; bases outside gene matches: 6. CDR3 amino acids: CASSPIAGGGYNEQFF. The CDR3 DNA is TGTGCCAGCAGCCCGATAGCGGGAGGGGGCTACAATGAGCAGTTCTTC. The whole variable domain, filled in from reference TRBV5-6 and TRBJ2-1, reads DAGVTQSPTHLIKTRGQQVTLRCSPKSGHDTVSWYQQALGQGPQFIFQYYEEEERQRGNFPDRFSGHQFPNYSSELNVNALLLGDSALYLCASSPIAGGGYNEQFFGPGTRLTVL.

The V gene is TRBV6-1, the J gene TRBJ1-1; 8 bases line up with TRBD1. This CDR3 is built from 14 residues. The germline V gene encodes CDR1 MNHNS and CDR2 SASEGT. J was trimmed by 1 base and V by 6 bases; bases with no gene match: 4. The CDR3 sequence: CASRAGGGNTEAFF. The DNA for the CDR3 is TGTGCCAGCAGAGCAGGGGGCGGGAACACTGAAGCTTTCTTT.